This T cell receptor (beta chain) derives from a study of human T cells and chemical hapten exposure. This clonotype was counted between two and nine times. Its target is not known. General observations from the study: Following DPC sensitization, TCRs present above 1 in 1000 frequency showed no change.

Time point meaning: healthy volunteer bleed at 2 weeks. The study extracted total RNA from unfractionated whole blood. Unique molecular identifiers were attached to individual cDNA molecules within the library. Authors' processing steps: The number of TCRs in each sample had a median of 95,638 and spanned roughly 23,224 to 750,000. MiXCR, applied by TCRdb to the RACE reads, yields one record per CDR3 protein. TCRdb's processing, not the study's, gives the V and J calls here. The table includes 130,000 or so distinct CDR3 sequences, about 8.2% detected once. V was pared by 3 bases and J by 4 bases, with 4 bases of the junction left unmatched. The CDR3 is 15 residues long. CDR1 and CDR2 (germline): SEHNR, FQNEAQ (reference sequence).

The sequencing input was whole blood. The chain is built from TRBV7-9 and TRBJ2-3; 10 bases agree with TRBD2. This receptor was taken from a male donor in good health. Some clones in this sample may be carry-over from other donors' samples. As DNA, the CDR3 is TGTGCCAGCAGCTTTCTAGCGGGGGTTCCAGATACGCAGTATTTT. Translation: CASSFLAGVPDTQYF.